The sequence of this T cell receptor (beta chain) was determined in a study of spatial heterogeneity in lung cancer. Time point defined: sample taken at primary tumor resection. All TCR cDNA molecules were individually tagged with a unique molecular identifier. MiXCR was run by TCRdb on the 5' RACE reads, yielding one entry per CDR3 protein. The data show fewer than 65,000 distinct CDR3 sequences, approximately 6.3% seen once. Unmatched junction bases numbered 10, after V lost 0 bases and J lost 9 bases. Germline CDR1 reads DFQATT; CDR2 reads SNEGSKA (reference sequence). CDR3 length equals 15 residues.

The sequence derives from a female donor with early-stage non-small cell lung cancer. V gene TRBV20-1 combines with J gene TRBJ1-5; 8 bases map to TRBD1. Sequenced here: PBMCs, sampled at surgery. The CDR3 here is CSARDKETGEMPQHF. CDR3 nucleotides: TGCAGTGCTAGAGATAAAGAGACAGGGGAGATGCCCCAGCATTTT.